Listed below are T cell receptor beta chains from one sample, sequenced in a study of identical twins. TCRdb independently ran MiXCR on the 5' RACE reads; one entry per CDR3 protein. The data contain just under 650,000 distinct CDR3 sequences, roughly 7.1% of them seen just once; the ten biggest clones take up 1.6%. The same sample was also used in a study of yellow fever vaccine responses in identical twins.

Source material: PBMCs. Every receptor here comes from a woman under 30 in good health. The CDR3 runs from the conserved cysteine through the conserved F or W. The order of the fields is J gene, clone size, D gene, V gene, CDR3 DNA, CDR3 protein. D genes are given only for firm matches. Not all rows give a size; the values are once, few, many and, for expanded clones, a class.

J: TRBJ2-1
size: many
D: TRBD1
V: TRBV11-2
DNA: TGTGCCAGCAGCTTGGGACAGTATTACAATGAGCAGTTCTTC
CDR3: CASSLGQYYNEQFF

J: TRBJ2-3
size: many
D: TRBD2
V: TRBV2
DNA: TGTGCCAGCAGTGATTTCTTAGCGGGGGCCCTCACAGATACGCAGTATTTT
CDR3: CASSDFLAGALTDTQYF

J: TRBJ2-1
size: few
D: TRBD1
V: TRBV12-3/TRBV12-4
DNA: TGTGCCAGCAGTCGCCCGGGACAGGCTCTGGGGGAGCAGTTCTTC
CDR3: CASSRPGQALGEQFF

J: TRBJ2-1
size: few
D: -
V: TRBV9
DNA: TGTGCCAGCAGCGTAGCGGGGGAGCCTTACAATGAGCAGTTCTTC
CDR3: CASSVAGEPYNEQFF

J: TRBJ2-1
size: many
D: TRBD2
V: TRBV5-1
DNA: TGCGCCAGCAGCTTAGCGGGAAGGATTGGCTACAATGAGCAGTTCTTC
CDR3: CASSLAGRIGYNEQFF

J: TRBJ1-6
size: -
D: TRBD1
V: TRBV10-3
DNA: TGTGCCATCAGGGAGGACAGGAATTCACCCCTCCACTTT
CDR3: CAIREDRNSPLHF

J: TRBJ2-1
size: -
D: TRBD2
V: TRBV10-2
DNA: TGCGCCAGCAGCGAAGGGCTAGCGGGAGGAAATGAGCAGATCTTC
CDR3: CASSEGLAGGNEQIF

J: TRBJ1-4
size: many
D: -
V: TRBV3-1
DNA: TGTGCCAGCAGCCCGACAGACGCAGGTGAAAAACTGTTTTTT
CDR3: CASSPTDAGEKLFF

J: TRBJ2-1
size: -
D: TRBD2
V: TRBV10-3
DNA: TGTGCCACCGGACTAGCGGGGTCCTACAATGAGCAGTTCTTC
CDR3: CATGLAGSYNEQFF

J: TRBJ1-5
size: few
D: -
V: TRBV11-2
DNA: TGTGCCAGCAGCCCCTACGGAAGGGGCAATCAGCCCCAGCATTTT
CDR3: CASSPYGRGNQPQHF

J: TRBJ1-2
size: -
D: -
V: TRBV3-1
DNA: TGTGCCAGCAGCCAAGAAGAGGTCTATGGCTACACCTTC
CDR3: CASSQEEVYGYTF

J: TRBJ1-1
size: -
D: -
V: TRBV20-1
DNA: TGCAGTGCTAGCGGGGAAATGGGCACTGAAGCTTTCTTT
CDR3: CSASGEMGTEAFF

J: TRBJ1-5
size: -
D: -
V: TRBV20-1
DNA: TGCAGTGCTAGCTTCGGAAATAGCAATCAGCCCCAGCATTTT
CDR3: CSASFGNSNQPQHF

J: TRBJ2-1
size: -
D: TRBD2
V: TRBV19
DNA: TGTGCCAGTAGTATAAGGGCGTCTAGCGGGGGGGCGACGGAGTTCTTC
CDR3: CASSIRASSGGATEFF

J: TRBJ2-7
size: few
D: -
V: TRBV7-9
DNA: TGTGCCAGCAGCCTAGTGGGAATAGCCTACGAGCAGTACTTC
CDR3: CASSLVGIAYEQYF

J: TRBJ1-1
size: -
D: TRBD1
V: TRBV5-4
DNA: TGTGCCAGCAGCTGGAGGGACAGGGTTCCGAACACTGAAGCTTTCTTT
CDR3: CASSWRDRVPNTEAFF

J: TRBJ1-2
size: -
D: -
V: TRBV20-1
DNA: TGCAGTGCTAGAGACGCGCGGACGGGGCATGGCTACACCTTC
CDR3: CSARDARTGHGYTF

J: TRBJ1-1
size: many
D: -
V: TRBV27
DNA: TGTGCCAGCAGTTTATCGTGGGGGAATGGGGTGGCTTTCTTT
CDR3: CASSLSWGNGVAFF

J: TRBJ2-1
size: -
D: TRBD1
V: TRBV3-1
DNA: TGTGCCAGCAGCCAAGATCGTGGGACAGGGATTCCCAATGAGCAGTTCTTC
CDR3: CASSQDRGTGIPNEQFF

J: TRBJ1-1
size: many
D: -
V: TRBV12-3/TRBV12-4
DNA: TGTGCCAGCAGTTTTAAGGTATGGGGCACTGAAGCTTTCTTT
CDR3: CASSFKVWGTEAFF

J: TRBJ2-1
size: few
D: -
V: TRBV15
DNA: TGTGCCACCAGCAGTACGACGCGGGACAGCTACAATGAGCAGTTCTTC
CDR3: CATSSTTRDSYNEQFF

J: TRBJ2-3
size: few
D: TRBD2
V: TRBV20-1
DNA: TGCAGTGCTCCGAGCCTAGCGGGGGCCACAGATACGCAGTATTTT
CDR3: CSAPSLAGATDTQYF

J: TRBJ2-3
size: few
D: -
V: TRBV27
DNA: TGTGCCAGCAGCCAAAGACTAGGCGGCACAGATACGCAGTATTTT
CDR3: CASSQRLGGTDTQYF

J: TRBJ2-7
size: few
D: -
V: TRBV21-1
DNA: TGTGCCAGCAGCAAGGGGGGGGAGCAGTACTTC
CDR3: CASSKGGEQYF

J: TRBJ1-5
size: few
D: TRBD1
V: TRBV3-1
DNA: TGTGCCAGCAGCGGGACAGCCTCTAATCAGCCCCAGCATTTT
CDR3: CASSGTASNQPQHF

J: TRBJ2-7
size: few
D: -
V: TRBV14
DNA: TGTGCCAGCAGCCAAGGAGCTCCCTTCACCTACGAGCAGTACTTC
CDR3: CASSQGAPFTYEQYF

J: TRBJ1-1
size: -
D: TRBD1
V: TRBV19
DNA: TGTGCCGTTGCCCGGGACAGGGGCACTGAAGCTTTCTTT
CDR3: CAVARDRGTEAFF

J: TRBJ2-3
size: few
D: -
V: TRBV20-1
DNA: TGCAGTGCCTGGGCCCTCGGGACAGATACGCAGTATTTT
CDR3: CSAWALGTDTQYF

J: TRBJ2-5
size: -
D: -
V: TRBV2
DNA: TGTGCCAGCAGTGAGCGAGGCCTGGGGCCCCAAGAGACCCAGTACTTC
CDR3: CASSERGLGPQETQYF

J: TRBJ1-3
size: few
D: -
V: TRBV7-8
DNA: TGTGCCAGCAGCATACTTGGGTCCTCTGGAAACACCATATATTTT
CDR3: CASSILGSSGNTIYF

J: TRBJ2-5
size: many
D: -
V: TRBV3-1
DNA: TGTGCCAGCAGCCAAGGTTACAGGGAGGTGTACTTC
CDR3: CASSQGYREVYF

J: TRBJ1-2
size: -
D: TRBD1
V: TRBV10-3
DNA: TGTGCCATCAGGGAGACAGGGGGGTTCCAAGCTAACTATGGCTACACCTTC
CDR3: CAIRETGGFQANYGYTF

J: TRBJ1-4
size: many
D: -
V: TRBV3-1
DNA: TGTGCCAGCAGCCACTACCGGGGTTATGAAAAACTGTTTTTT
CDR3: CASSHYRGYEKLFF

J: TRBJ1-1
size: -
D: -
V: TRBV11-2
DNA: TGTGCCAGCATCACCCTTGTGGGTGCCTCGAACACTGAAGCTTTCTTT
CDR3: CASITLVGASNTEAFF

J: TRBJ2-1
size: few
D: -
V: TRBV12-3/TRBV12-4
DNA: TGTGCCAGCAGGCAGGGGGGCCCTAGGAACAATGAGCAGTTCTTC
CDR3: CASRQGGPRNNEQFF

J: TRBJ2-5
size: -
D: TRBD2
V: TRBV20-1
DNA: TGCAGTGCTCGGACCGGGGGGTACCAAGAGACCCAGTACTTC
CDR3: CSARTGGYQETQYF

J: TRBJ2-1
size: -
D: TRBD1
V: TRBV7-9
DNA: TGTGCCAGCAGCCCAACCGCCGGACAGGGGGGTGAGCAGTTCTTC
CDR3: CASSPTAGQGGEQFF

J: TRBJ2-1
size: few
D: TRBD1
V: TRBV4-1
DNA: TGCGCCAGCAGCCAAACTAGACAGGGGGCCTACAATGAGCAGTTCTTC
CDR3: CASSQTRQGAYNEQFF

J: TRBJ1-6
size: -
D: -
V: TRBV6-1
DNA: TGTGCCAGCAGTGAAGCGGGGCGAAGCTCCTATAATTCACCCCTCCACTTT
CDR3: CASSEAGRSSYNSPLHF

J: TRBJ1-2
size: many
D: TRBD1
V: TRBV27
DNA: TGTGCCAGCAGAATATACCGGGACAGGGATAACTATGGCTACACCTTC
CDR3: CASRIYRDRDNYGYTF

J: TRBJ2-2
size: -
D: TRBD1
V: TRBV6-5
DNA: TGTGCCAGCAGTTACCCGACAGGGGGTTCCACCACCGGGGAGCTGTTTTTT
CDR3: CASSYPTGGSTTGELFF

J: TRBJ2-1
size: -
D: TRBD2
V: TRBV12-3/TRBV12-4
DNA: TGTGCCAGCAGTTTGAGCGGGGGCCCCCTCAATGAGCAGTTCTTC
CDR3: CASSLSGGPLNEQFF

J: TRBJ2-1
size: few
D: TRBD2
V: TRBV20-1
DNA: TGCAGTGCTGCGACTAGCGGGGCAAGTCCCTTTGAGCAGTTCTTC
CDR3: CSAATSGASPFEQFF

J: TRBJ2-1
size: many
D: -
V: TRBV12-3/TRBV12-4
DNA: TGTGCCAGCCAACGGGGGTCGGCCTACAATGAGCAGTTCTTC
CDR3: CASQRGSAYNEQFF

J: TRBJ2-1
size: -
D: -
V: TRBV2
DNA: TGTGCCAGCAGTGAAGAGTACAATGAGCAGTTCTTC
CDR3: CASSEEYNEQFF